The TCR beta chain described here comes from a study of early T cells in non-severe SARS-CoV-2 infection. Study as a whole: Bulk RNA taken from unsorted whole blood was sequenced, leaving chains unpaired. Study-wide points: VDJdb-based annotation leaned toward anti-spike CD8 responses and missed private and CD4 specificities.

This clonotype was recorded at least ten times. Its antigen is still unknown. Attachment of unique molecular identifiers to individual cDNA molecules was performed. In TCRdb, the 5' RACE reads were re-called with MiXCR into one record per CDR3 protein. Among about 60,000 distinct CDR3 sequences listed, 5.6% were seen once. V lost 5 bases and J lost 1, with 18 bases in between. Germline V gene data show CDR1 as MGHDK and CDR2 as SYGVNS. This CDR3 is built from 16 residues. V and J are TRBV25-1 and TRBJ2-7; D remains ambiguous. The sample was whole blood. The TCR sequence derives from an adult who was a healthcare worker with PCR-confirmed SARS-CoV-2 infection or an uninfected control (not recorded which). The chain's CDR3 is CASSPPSPARSYEQYF. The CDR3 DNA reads TGTGCCAGCAGTCCCCCCTCTCCAGCGCGGTCCTACGAGCAGTACTTC.